This passage covers 15 T cell receptor beta chains from one sample sequenced in a study of T cells after yellow fever vaccination. MiXCR was run by TCRdb on the 5' RACE reads, yielding one entry per CDR3 protein. The data contain 400,000 or so distinct CDR3 sequences, around 19% of them singletons. Sequenced here: PBMCs, sampled before the yellow fever booster vaccination. Source of these receptors: a man in his late teens or twenties who received the YFV17D yellow fever vaccine.

This clonotype was seen a few times. The chain couples TRBV9 to TRBJ2-7, with D possibly matching TRBD1 (6 bases). Germline-derived CDR1 and CDR2 are SGDLS and YYNGEE. V shed 2 bases and J shed 5 bases, with 17 bases lying between them. There are 15 residues in the CDR3. The DNA of the CDR3 is TGTGCCAGCAGCGTTAAGGACAGATCTGCGGACGAGCAGTACTTC. Translated, it gives CASSVKDRSADEQYF.

The chain joins TRBV12-3 or TRBV12-4 to TRBJ1-3; tentatively, D is TRBD1 (5 bases). The V end was cut by 5 bases, the J end by 9 bases, with 11 bases between. The length of the CDR3 is 12 residues. The CDR3 DNA reads as TGTGCCAGCAGTCGTCAGGGAGGCACCATATATTTT. As protein: CASSRQGGTIYF.

This clonotype was counted a few times. The V and J genes are TRBV6-5 and TRBJ1-1, with D perhaps matching TRBD1 (6 bases). This CDR3 has 15 residues. From germline, CDR1 is MNHEY and CDR2 SVGAGI. Trimming took off 4 bases at V and 0 bases at J, with 12 bases between the two ends. CDR3 loop: CASSSGVWMNTEAFF. As DNA, the CDR3 is TGTGCCAGCAGTTCAGGGGTTTGGATGAACACTGAAGCTTTCTTT.

This clonotype was seen a few times. J is TRBJ1-4 and V is TRBV3-1; D is unclear. The germline V gene encodes CDR1 LGHDT and CDR2 YNNKEL (reference sequence). The CDR3 runs 13 residues. Trimming cost V 0 bases and J 4 bases, with 3 bases left between them. Written as DNA, the CDR3 is TGTGCCAGCAGCCAAGAGGTTAATGAAAAACTGTTTTTT. Translating it yields CASSQEVNEKLFF.

J is TRBJ2-3 and V is TRBV7-2, with 7 bases fitting TRBD2. The trim removed 5 bases at V and 6 bases at J, leaving 14 bases unmatched. The CDR3 covers 16 residues. The germline CDR1 and CDR2 sequences are SGHTA and FQGNSA. CDR3 DNA sequence: TGTGCCAGCAGCCACTTCTCCGGGGGGAGAATGGATACGCAGTATTTT. This encodes CASSHFSGGRMDTQYF.

The chain joins TRBV4-2 to TRBJ2-3, with D unresolved. The germline gives CDR1 LGHNA, CDR2 YNFKEQ. Trimming pared 2 bases from V and 6 bases from J, leaving 12 bases between. The length of the CDR3 is 14 residues. The CDR3 DNA follows: TGTGCCAGCAGCCAATCCCCTACCCGGGATACGCAGTATTTT. It is translated as CASSQSPTRDTQYF.

This clonotype was seen a few times. The genes are TRBV6-6 and TRBJ1-5; D call uncertain. Germline V lookup: CDR1 MNHNY, CDR2 SVGAGI (reference sequence). Trimming pared 4 bases from V and 0 bases from J, leaving 7 bases between. The CDR3 loop spans 14 amino acids. The CDR3 loop reads CASSSSDSNQPQHF. CDR3 DNA sequence: TGTGCCAGCAGTTCGTCCGATAGCAATCAGCCCCAGCATTTT.

V is TRBV7-2 and J is TRBJ1-5, with D tentatively TRBD1 (5 bases). V gave up 5 bases and J gave up 4 bases, with 12 bases separating them. This CDR3 spans 14 amino acids. Germline V gene lookup returns CDR1 SGHTA and CDR2 FQGNSA. The CDR3 DNA reads TGTGCCAGCAGCCGCCTGGGGCTAAATCAGCCCCAGCATTTT. Encoded protein: CASSRLGLNQPQHF.

This clonotype was seen more than once but under ten times. V and J are TRBV4-3 and TRBJ2-1; TRBD1 aligns across 7 bases. Germline V gene lookup returns CDR1 LGHNA and CDR2 YSLEER. The CDR3 spans 20 residues. Trimming took 4 bases from V and 4 from J; bases not matched to a gene: 22. The CDR3 protein is CASSRKLSSGTATRYNEQFF. CDR3 bases: TGCGCCAGCAGCCGCAAACTCAGTTCCGGGACAGCGACCAGATACAATGAGCAGTTCTTC.

This clonotype appeared a few times. The J gene is TRBJ1-1, the V gene TRBV6-5; D unclear. Between the trimmed V and J ends, which lost 4 bases and 5 bases, there was a span of 14 bases. The CDR3 covers 14 residues. Germline V lookup: CDR1 MNHEY, CDR2 SVGAGI. The CDR3 loop is CASSSSYAGTEAFF. The CDR3 coding sequence is TGTGCCAGCAGTTCTTCCTATGCCGGAACTGAAGCTTTCTTT.

This clonotype was detected only a few times. The chain recombines TRBV6-1 with TRBJ1-6, with D possibly matching TRBD1 (6 bases). The CDR3 is made up of 16 amino acids. V lost 10 bases, J lost 7 bases, and 23 bases lay in between. Per the germline V gene, CDR1 is MNHNS and CDR2 is SASEGT. In DNA form, the CDR3 reads TGTGCCATCGAGGGGGGCAGGGCGTGGAGGAATTCACCCCTCCACTTT. This translates into CAIEGGRAWRNSPLHF.

This chain joins TRBV29-1 and TRBJ1-2; the D gene is possibly TRBD1 (5 bases). V shed 6 bases and J shed 5 bases, with 13 bases lying between them. Per germline, CDR1 SQVTM and CDR2 ANQGSEA. This CDR3 is 12 amino acids long. The DNA of the CDR3 is TGCAGCGTCGCGGGGGGGGAGTATGGCTACACCTTC. Translated: CSVAGGEYGYTF. Variable domain in full (rest from reference TRBV29-1 and TRBJ1-2): SAVISQKPSRDICQRGTSLTIQCQVDSQVTMMFWYRQQPGQSLTLIATANQGSEATYESGFVIDKFPISRPNLTFSTLTVSNMSPEDSSIYLCSVAGGEYGYTFGSGTRLTVV.

This sequence joins TRBV12-3 or TRBV12-4 and TRBJ2-1; TRBD1 aligns across 11 bases. V shed 4 bases, J shed 10 bases, and the junction held 6 bases outside the gene matches. This CDR3 has 14 residues. CDR3 amino acids: CASSWTGGSREQFF. The CDR3 nucleotides are TGTGCCAGCAGTTGGACAGGGGGCTCTCGGGAGCAGTTCTTC.

The rearrangement joins TRBV4-3 to TRBJ1-2; 9 positions agree with TRBD1. The CDR3 is 14 amino acids. The germline CDR1 and CDR2 sequences are LGHNA and YSLEER. J was trimmed by 5 bases and V by 5 bases; bases with no gene match: 6. The CDR3, as DNA: TGCGCCAGCAGCAGGGACAGGGAATTGTATGGCTACACCTTC. This encodes CASSRDRELYGYTF.

CDR3 loop: CASSMTVYEQYV. CDR3 in DNA: TGTGCCAGCAGCATGACAGTTTACGAGCAGTACGTC. This chain connects TRBV7-9 to TRBJ2-7, with a possible D match to TRBD1 (5 bases). This CDR3 comprises 12 residues. Trimming took 5 bases from V and 4 from J, leaving 9 bases between them. Germline CDR1 is SEHNR and CDR2 is FQNEAQ (reference sequence).